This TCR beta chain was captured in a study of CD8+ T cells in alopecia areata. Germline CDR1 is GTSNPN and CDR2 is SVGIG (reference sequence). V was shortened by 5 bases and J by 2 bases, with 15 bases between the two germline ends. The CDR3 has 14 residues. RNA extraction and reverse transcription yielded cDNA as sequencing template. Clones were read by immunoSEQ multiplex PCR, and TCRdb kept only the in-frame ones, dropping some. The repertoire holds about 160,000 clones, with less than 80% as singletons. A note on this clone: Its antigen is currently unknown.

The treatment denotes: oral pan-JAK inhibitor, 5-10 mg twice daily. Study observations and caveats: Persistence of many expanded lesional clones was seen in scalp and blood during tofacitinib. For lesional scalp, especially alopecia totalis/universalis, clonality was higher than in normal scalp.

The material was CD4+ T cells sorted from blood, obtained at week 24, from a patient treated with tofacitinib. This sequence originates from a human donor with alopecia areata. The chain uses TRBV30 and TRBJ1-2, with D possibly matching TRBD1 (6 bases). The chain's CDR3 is CAWDTGISNYGYTF. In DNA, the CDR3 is TGTGCCTGGGATACAGGGATTTCAAACTATGGCTACACCTTC.